The rows below give T cell receptor beta chains drawn from one sample of a study of OX40 agonist ivuxolimab in advanced cancers. TCRdb's table, derived via immunoSEQ multiplex PCR, lists solely in-frame clones and lacks some. The data contain 66,000 or so clones, approximately 82% of them seen just once; the ten biggest clones take up 0.4% to 0.55%. Material: CD4+ or CD8+ T cells sorted from blood, obtained in a trial of the OX40 agonist ivuxolimab. All receptors derive from an adult with an advanced solid tumor such as melanoma, head and neck, liver or kidney cancer. Each CDR3 is given without its conserved first and last residue. D genes are given only for firm matches. Part of the rows lack a size; the others show once, few, many or a class for expanded clones.

CDR3: AITRTGKAVTLWGQGGSSDGYT; J: TRBJ1-2; size: NA; V: TRBV10-3; D: TRBD1
CDR3: ASSPTGAGGEKLF; J: TRBJ1-4; size: NA; V: TRBV28; D: NA
CDR3: ARRERVRETQY; J: TRBJ2-5; size: once; V: TRBV2; D: TRBD2
CDR3: ASSYSRRDEKLF; J: TRBJ1-4; size: few; V: TRBV6-5; D: NA
CDR3: ASSEQGAGETQY; J: TRBJ2-5; size: NA; V: TRBV6-1; D: TRBD1
CDR3: ASSRGRTVYGYT; J: TRBJ1-2; size: NA; V: TRBV6-1; D: NA
CDR3: ASSLDGTGLNTEAF; J: TRBJ1-1; size: NA; V: TRBV5-1; D: TRBD1
CDR3: ASSHRTYSGANVLT; J: TRBJ2-6; size: NA; V: TRBV2; D: NA
CDR3: ASSIRGREFEKLF; J: TRBJ1-4; size: NA; V: TRBV28; D: NA
CDR3: ASSLVGGSETGELF; J: TRBJ2-2; size: NA; V: TRBV5-4; D: TRBD2
CDR3: ASSLLLLTGNYEQY; J: TRBJ2-7; size: NA; V: TRBV28; D: NA